The 17 T cell receptor beta chains presented below share a single source sample, sequenced in a study of blood T cell repertoires in COVID-19. The repertoire was sequenced with immunoSEQ multiplex PCR; TCRdb's copy has only in-frame clones and lacks some. Found here are 98,000 or so clones, just over 70% of them singletons; the top ten hold 1.5% to 2%. Sequences were obtained from peripheral blood. The receptor set was obtained from a woman aged 40 to 49 with acute or convalescent COVID-19.

V is TRBV6-5 and J is TRBJ2-2; D is possibly TRBD1 (5 bases). Germline V gives CDR1 MNHEY, CDR2 SVGAGI. This CDR3 comprises 12 residues. V lost 5 bases to trimming and J lost 8 bases, with 9 bases between them. The DNA for the CDR3 is TGTGCCAGCAGTAGGGGCTCGGGGGAGCTGTTTTTT. This encodes CASSRGSGELFF.

The gene calls are TRBV5-6 and TRBJ2-3, with a possible D match to TRBD2 (5 bases). The length of the CDR3 is 18 residues. Germline V gene sequence: CDR1 SGHDT, CDR2 YYEEEE. V lost 0 bases and J 0 bases, leaving 17 bases between the germline ends. This CDR3 is CASSLVAGTYASTDTQYF. The CDR3 DNA reads as TGTGCCAGCAGCTTGGTGGCGGGTACCTATGCTAGCACAGATACGCAGTATTTT.

A remark on this clone: This could be a read error, since a much larger clone is one nucleotide away. Within the sample, other DNA sequences also encode this same CDR3. The chain joins TRBV7-2 to TRBJ1-2; 7 nucleotides line up with TRBD1. V shed 5 bases and J 3 bases; nucleotides not matched to a gene: 3. In germline, CDR1 is SGHTA, CDR2 FQGNSA. The CDR3 has 13 residues. The CDR3 DNA reads as TGTGCCAGCAGCCCCGACAGGGACTATGGCTACACCTTC. It yields the protein CASSPDRDYGYTF. The full variable domain, its missing parts supplied by reference TRBV7-2 and TRBJ1-2, is GAGVSQSPSNKVTEKGKDVELRCDPISGHTALYWYRQSLGQGLEFLIYFQGNSAPDKSGLPSDRFSAERTGGSVSTLTIQRTQQEDSAVYLCASSPDRDYGYTFGSGTRLTVV.

The chain carries TRBV6-2 or TRBV6-3 and TRBJ2-7, with D maybe TRBD1 (6 bases). V was cut by 2 bases and J by 3 bases, with 14 bases left in between. The V gene's germline CDR1 is MNHEY and CDR2 SVGEGT. The CDR3 consists of 15 residues. CDR3 in DNA: TGTGCCAGCAGTTACGGGGGCCCCGGAGTCTACGAGCAGTACTTC. It codes for CASSYGGPGVYEQYF.

In DNA, the CDR3 is TGTGCCAGCAGTGAAGGACTTGCTAACACCGGGGAGCTGTTTTTT. Protein sequence: CASSEGLANTGELFF. The V gene is TRBV6-1, the J gene TRBJ2-2; unclear D gene. The CDR3 sequence is 15 residues long. V gave up 1 base and J gave up 2 bases, with 8 bases separating them. In germline, CDR1 is MNHNS, CDR2 SASEGT.

The rearrangement links TRBV6-5 to TRBJ1-5, with D perhaps TRBD1 (6 bases). Trimming left V 6 bases short and J 4 bases short, with 16 bases between. This CDR3 region has 15 residues. Looked up from germline, CDR1 is MNHEY and CDR2 is SVGAGI. For the CDR3, the DNA is TGTGCCAGCAGATTAAACAGGGACCCAAATCAGCCCCAGCATTTT. The encoded protein is CASRLNRDPNQPQHF.

This clone was seen more than once but under ten times. V usage is TRBV3-1 (or the pseudogene TRBV3-2) and J usage is TRBJ1-6, with TRBD1 identical over 10 bases. This CDR3 region has 15 residues. Germline-derived CDR1 and CDR2 are LGHDT and YNNKEL (reference sequence). V was clipped by 4 bases and J by 7 bases; unmatched bases: 4. The CDR3 DNA reads TGTGCCAGCAGCCGGGGGACAGGGGTGAATTCACCCCTCCACTTT. It codes for CASSRGTGVNSPLHF.

The rearrangement uses TRBV19 and TRBJ1-5, with TRBD1 identical over 8 bases. Germline CDR1 reads LNHDA; CDR2 reads SQIVND (reference sequence). The CDR3 is 16 residues long. Germline trimming cut 4 bases from V and 5 bases from J; bases unmatched to any gene: 10. The CDR3: CASSTATGVGYQPQHF. The DNA for the CDR3 is TGTGCCAGTAGTACAGCGACAGGGGTAGGTTATCAGCCCCAGCATTTT.

This chain connects TRBV7-9 to TRBJ2-1, with TRBD1 matching over 8 bases. This CDR3 comprises 13 residues. V was pared by 1 base and J by 9 bases, with 2 bases of the junction left unmatched. Germline V gene data show CDR1 as SEHNR and CDR2 as FQNEAQ (reference sequence). DNA of the CDR3: TGTGCCAGCAGCTTAGGACAGGGGTCTGAGCAGTTCTTC. Protein product: CASSLGQGSEQFF.

The rearrangement uses TRBV4-3 and TRBJ2-1, with TRBD1 identical over 12 bases. J lost 8 bases, V lost 4 bases, and 12 bases had no gene match. The length of the CDR3 is 17 residues. Germline V lookup: CDR1 LGHNA, CDR2 YSLEER. The CDR3 nucleotides are TGCGCCAGCAGCCGAGCCCTACCGGGACAGGGGGCTTATGAGCAGTTCTTC. This sequence encodes CASSRALPGQGAYEQFF.

The chain joins TRBV2 to TRBJ2-4, with TRBD1 identical over 9 bases. Germline CDR1 is SNHLY and CDR2 is FYNNEI. This CDR3 comprises 15 residues. The trim removed 3 bases at V and 4 bases at J, leaving 4 bases unmatched. The CDR3 DNA sequence: TGTGCCAGCAGTGAGATTGGGACAGGGAAAAACATTCAGTACTTC. It is translated as CASSEIGTGKNIQYF.

The rearrangement uses TRBV19 and TRBJ2-5; 7 bases line up with TRBD2. The CDR3 totals 15 residues. Germline values: CDR1 LNHDA, CDR2 SQIVND (reference sequence). The trim removed 10 bases at V and 8 bases at J, leaving 19 bases unmatched. The CDR3 region is CATRKASGGPITQYF. In DNA, the CDR3 is TGTGCCACACGTAAGGCTAGCGGCGGCCCGATTACCCAGTACTTC.

The genes are TRBV4-3 and TRBJ1-6; D is possibly TRBD1 (6 bases). The germline CDR1 and CDR2 sequences are LGHNA and YSLEER. The CDR3 is 18 residues long. The V end lost 1 base, the J end lost 4 bases, and 17 bases lay between the germline ends. CDR3 DNA: TGCGCCAGCAGCCAAGGAGGAGGGGGGGCCAGGTATAATTCACCCCTCCACTTT. This encodes CASSQGGGGARYNSPLHF.

Many counts were recorded for this clone. The chain recombines TRBV19 with TRBJ2-1; TRBD1 is a possible D gene (7 bases). The germline gives CDR1 LNHDA, CDR2 SQIVND (reference sequence). This CDR3 region has 18 residues. V shed 0 bases and J shed 8 bases, with 23 bases lying between them. CDR3 region: CASSIEVTGPMRGDEQFF. For the CDR3, the DNA is TGTGCCAGTAGTATAGAAGTGACAGGGCCAATGAGGGGGGATGAGCAGTTCTTC.

This chain links TRBV5-5 with TRBJ2-6; 7 nucleotides line up with TRBD2. CDR1 is SGHKS and CDR2 is YYEKEE in the germline V gene (reference sequence). V trimming: 3 bases; J trimming: 2 bases; junction bases outside the gene matches: 2. There are 15 residues in the CDR3. The CDR3 is CASSSGGTGANVLTF. CDR3 sequence (DNA): TGTGCCAGCAGCTCGGGGGGTACTGGGGCCAACGTCCTGACTTTC.

The rearrangement uses TRBV7-6 and TRBJ2-7; D may be TRBD2 (5 bases). CDR3 length: 13 amino acids. V shed 5 bases and J shed 4 bases, with 12 bases lying between them. CDR1 is SGHVS, CDR2 FNYEAQ, per germline. In DNA, the CDR3 is TGTGCCAGCAGCACTAGAGGTGCTTACGAGCAGTACTTC. Residues: CASSTRGAYEQYF.

The rearrangement links TRBV19 to TRBJ1-5, with a possible D match to TRBD1 (5 bases). Trimming removed 7 bases from V and 6 bases from J, with 22 bases in between. CDR3 length: 16 residues. The germline CDR1 and CDR2 sequences are LNHDA and SQIVND (reference sequence). In DNA, the CDR3 is TGTGCCAGTACTCCTTTCGGGGGGACCACCCCTCAGCCCCAGCATTTT. It is translated as CASTPFGGTTPQPQHF.